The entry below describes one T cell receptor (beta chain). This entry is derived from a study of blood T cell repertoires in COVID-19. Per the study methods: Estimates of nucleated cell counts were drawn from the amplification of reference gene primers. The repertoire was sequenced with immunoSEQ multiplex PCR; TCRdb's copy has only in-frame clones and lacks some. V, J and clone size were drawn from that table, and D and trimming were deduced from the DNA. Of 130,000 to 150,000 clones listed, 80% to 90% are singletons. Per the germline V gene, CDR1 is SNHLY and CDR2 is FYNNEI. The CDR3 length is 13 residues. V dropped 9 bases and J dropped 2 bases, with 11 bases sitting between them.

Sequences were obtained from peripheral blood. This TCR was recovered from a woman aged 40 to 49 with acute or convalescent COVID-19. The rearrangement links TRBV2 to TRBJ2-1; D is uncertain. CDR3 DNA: TGTGCCAGTTCTCTAGGTCCCTACAATGAGCAGTTCTTC. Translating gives CASSLGPYNEQFF.